One T cell receptor (beta chain) is described in this entry. This entry comes from a study of blood T cell repertoires in COVID-19. Study-wide context: Collection of acute and convalescent COVID-19 samples took place in the United States, Italy and Spain. PBMCs, B-cell-depleted T cells, or T cells were the source of the cDNA or gDNA that made up the material.

This CDR3 has 15 amino acids. The germline V gene has CDR1 SGHRS and CDR2 YFSETQ. With 0 bases removed from V and 6 bases from J, the gap between germline ends came to 13 bases. Authors' processing steps: Amplifying reference gene primers gave estimates of nucleated cell counts. The table came from immunoSEQ multiplex PCR; TCRdb's copy has only in-frame clones and leaves some out. V and J calls and clone size are copied from that table; D and trimming were computed from the DNA. The data hold more than 200,000 clones, with roughly 88% observed a single time. Input material: peripheral blood. This clonotype originated in a man aged 35 to 55 with acute or convalescent COVID-19. The genes are TRBV5-1 and TRBJ1-5, with a possible D match to TRBD1 (5 bases). In DNA form, the CDR3 reads TGCGCCAGCAGCTTGGCCGGAGGGGATGGTCAGCCCCAGCATTTT. Translating gives CASSLAGGDGQPQHF.